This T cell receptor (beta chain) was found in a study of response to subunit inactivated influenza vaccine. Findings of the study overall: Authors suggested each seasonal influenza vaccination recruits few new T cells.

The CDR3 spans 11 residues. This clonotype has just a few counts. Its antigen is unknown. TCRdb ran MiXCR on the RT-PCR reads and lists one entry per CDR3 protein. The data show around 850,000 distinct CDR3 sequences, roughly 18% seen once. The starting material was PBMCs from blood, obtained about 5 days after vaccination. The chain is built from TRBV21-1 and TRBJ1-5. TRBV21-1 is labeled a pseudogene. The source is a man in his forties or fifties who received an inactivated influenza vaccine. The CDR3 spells CASSPAQPQHF. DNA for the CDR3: TGTGCCAGCAGCCCGGCTCAGCCCCAGCATTTT.